The rows below give T cell receptor beta chains drawn from one sample of a study of T cells in localized non-small cell lung cancer. Libraries were prepared by immunoSEQ multiplex PCR; TCRdb keeps only in-frame clonotypes and omits some of them. This table holds about 52,000 clones, over 60% found once. Material: PBMCs, obtained before any cancer treatment. These receptors originate from a woman aged 40 to 75 with stage II lung adenocarcinoma. Both conserved end residues are part of each CDR3. Fields, in order: J gene, V gene, D gene, clone size, CDR3 DNA, CDR3 protein. A D gene is named only where the DNA matches it firmly. Size tells how often a clone was seen (once, few, many) or the class of an expanded clone, and some rows leave it out.

>TRBJ2-7|TRBV2|-|-
TGTGCCAGCAGTGTTCTAGCCTCCTACGAGCAGTACTTC
CASSVLASYEQYF
>TRBJ2-2|TRBV9|TRBD2|-
TGTGCCAGCAGCGTAGGTCGGGGGGCCGGGGAGCTGTTTTTT
CASSVGRGAGELFF
>TRBJ1-5|TRBV4-2|-|-
TGTGCCAGCAGCCAAGATCACGTTAGGGGGACCAATCAGCCCCAGCATTTT
CASSQDHVRGTNQPQHF
>TRBJ2-5|TRBV14|-|-
TGTGCCAGCAGCCGCCGACAGTACCAAGAGACCCAGTACTTC
CASSRRQYQETQYF
>TRBJ1-6|TRBV11-2|TRBD1|medium-sized
TGTGCCAGCAGCTCCCTACAGGGGCCTAATTCACCCCTCCACTTT
CASSSLQGPNSPLHF
>TRBJ2-1|TRBV7-2|-|-
TGTGCCAGCAGCTTAGGAGGGTCCTACAATGAGCAGTTCTTC
CASSLGGSYNEQFF
>TRBJ1-1|TRBV19|-|-
TGTGCCAGTAGTAGTGGGGGCCTAGAGAAGACTGAAGCTTTCTTT
CASSSGGLEKTEAFF
>TRBJ1-4|TRBV20-1|-|-
TGCGGGGGAGTGGGGGGAGGAAAACTGTTTTTT
CGGVGGGKLFF
>TRBJ2-7|TRBV11-2|-|-
TGTGCCAGCAGCCTCGGAGGGACTGGCTCCTACGAGCAGTACTTC
CASSLGGTGSYEQYF
>TRBJ1-1|TRBV30|-|-
TGTGCCTGGAGTTATGAGAACACTGAAGCTTTCTTT
CAWSYENTEAFF
>TRBJ1-1|TRBV4-2|TRBD1|medium-sized
TGTGCCAGCAGCCAAGATTGGCGACAGGGGAACACTGAAGCTTTCTTT
CASSQDWRQGNTEAFF
>TRBJ2-7|TRBV7-7|TRBD1|-
TGTGCTAGCAGCTCCGGACAGGGTCGCGAGCAGTACTTC
CASSSGQGREQYF
>TRBJ2-5|TRBV6-6|TRBD1|-
TGTGCCAGCAGGCGAGGACAGGGGGTTAAAGAGACCCAGTACTTC
CASRRGQGVKETQYF
>TRBJ1-5|TRBV7-2|-|few
TGTGCCAGCAGTCAAGGGCGTGGCAATCAGCCCCAGCATTTT
CASSQGRGNQPQHF
>TRBJ1-2|TRBV9|-|once
TGTGCCAGCAGCGTAGGAGAGGGACACAGCGATTCTTTCTATGGCTACACCTTC
CASSVGEGHSDSFYGYTF
>TRBJ1-2|TRBV14|-|few
TGTGCCAGCAGCCCACAGGGAAGCTATGGCTACACCTTC
CASSPQGSYGYTF